Listed here are 14 T cell receptor beta chains from one sample, sequenced in a study of blood T cell repertoires in COVID-19. Assay used: immunoSEQ multiplex PCR; TCRdb lists only in-frame clones, some missing. Among around 280,000 clones listed, around 87% were seen once. The sample comprised peripheral blood. These receptor sequences come from a woman aged 45-65 years who had recovered from COVID-19.

The V call is TRBV3-1 (or the pseudogene TRBV3-2), the J call TRBJ1-2; 11 bases fit TRBD1. The germline CDR1 and CDR2 sequences are LGHDT and YNNKEL (reference sequence). V shed 6 bases and J 3 bases; nucleotides not matched to a gene: 9. The CDR3 loop spans 16 amino acids. CDR3 sequence reads: CASSLPGTGGDYGYTF. CDR3 nucleotides: TGTGCCAGCAGTCTACCCGGGACAGGGGGTGACTATGGCTACACCTTC.

This chain joins TRBV29-1 and TRBJ2-7; tentatively, D is TRBD1 (6 bases). Trimming left V 3 bases short and J 2 bases short, with 14 bases between. CDR1 and CDR2 (germline): SQVTM, ANQGSEA. The CDR3 consists of 14 residues. Here the CDR3 DNA reads TGCAGCGTTGATGTTGGCAGGGGAACCTACGAGCAGTACTTC. Amino acids: CSVDVGRGTYEQYF.

The chain combines TRBV7-3 with TRBJ2-2; 7 bases fit TRBD1. Trimming took 2 bases from V and 2 from J; bases not matched to a gene: 2. Germline-derived CDR1 and CDR2 are SGHTA and FQGTGA. The CDR3 has 15 residues. The CDR3 coding sequence is TGTGCCAGCAGCTTAGAGGGGGCAAACACCGGGGAGCTGTTTTTT. Amino acids: CASSLEGANTGELFF.

CDR3 loop: CASSLPYNEQFF. The CDR3 nucleotides read TGTGCCAGCAGCTTACCTTACAATGAGCAGTTCTTC. The chain couples TRBV7-2 to TRBJ2-1, with unresolved D. The V end was cut by 2 bases, the J end by 4 bases, with 3 bases between. In germline, CDR1 is SGHTA, CDR2 FQGNSA. The CDR3 is 12 residues long.

The chain recombines TRBV5-1 with TRBJ1-6, with 7 bases fitting TRBD1. CDR3 size: 14 residues. CDR1 is SGHRS and CDR2 is YFSETQ in the germline V gene. The trim removed 4 bases at V and 8 bases at J, leaving 6 bases unmatched. The CDR3 protein is CASSQQGVDSPLHF. DNA of the CDR3: TGCGCCAGCAGCCAGCAGGGGGTTGATTCACCCCTCCACTTT. The full variable domain, its missing parts supplied by reference TRBV5-1 and TRBJ1-6, is KAGVTQTPRYLIKTRGQQVTLSCSPISGHRSVSWYQQTPGQGLQFLFEYFSETQRNKGNFPGRFSGRQFSNSRSEMNVSTLELGDSALYLCASSQQGVDSPLHFGNGTRLTVT.

The chain uses TRBV6-5 and TRBJ1-1, with D possibly being TRBD1 (5 bases). The V gene lost 8 bases and the J gene lost 1 base, with 14 bases spanning the gap. The CDR3 extends over 14 amino acids. Germline assignment: CDR1 MNHEY and CDR2 SVGAGI. The CDR3 DNA is TGTGCCAGCGCATGGGGGGAGGGGAACACTGAAGCTTTCTTT. It yields the protein CASAWGEGNTEAFF.

Only one count was recorded for this clone. The gene calls are TRBV5-5 and TRBJ2-7; 9 bases line up with TRBD1. The length of the CDR3 is 14 residues. V lost 3 bases and J lost 3; bases outside the gene matches: 4. Germline values: CDR1 SGHKS, CDR2 YYEKEE (reference sequence). The CDR3 sequence: CASSSPGQGYEQYF. The DNA for the CDR3 is TGTGCCAGCAGCTCTCCGGGACAGGGCTACGAGCAGTACTTC.

The DNA of the CDR3 is TGTGCCAGCAGTTTGGAGCGGGTTCCCTCCTACGAGCAGTACTTC. Amino acid sequence: CASSLERVPSYEQYF. J is TRBJ2-7 and V is TRBV28, with a possible D match to TRBD2 (6 bases). The CDR3 loop spans 15 amino acids. Trimming pared 3 bases from V and 0 bases from J, leaving 12 bases between. Germline values: CDR1 MDHEN, CDR2 SYDVKM. Based on the CDR3 plus reference TRBV28 and TRBJ2-7, the full variable domain is DVKVTQSSRYLVKRTGEKVFLECVQDMDHENMFWYRQDPGLGLRLIYFSYDVKMKEKGDIPEGYSVSREKKERFSLILESASTNQTSMYLCASSLERVPSYEQYFGPGTRLTVT.

V usage is TRBV7-9 and J usage is TRBJ2-5; weak D call: TRBD1 (7 bases). The V end was cut by 1 base, the J end by 5 bases, with 14 bases between. CDR1 and CDR2 from the germline V gene are SEHNR and FQNEAQ (reference sequence). This CDR3 region has 15 residues. CDR3 in DNA: TGTGCCAGCAGCTTAGGAAGACAGGGACTCGAGACCCAGTACTTC. Its translation is CASSLGRQGLETQYF.

This rearrangement joins TRBV14 to TRBJ1-1, with 8 bases fitting TRBD1. Germline V gene sequence: CDR1 SGHDN, CDR2 FVKESK. Unmatched junction bases numbered 14, after V lost 4 bases and J lost 1 base. CDR3 length: 18 residues. CDR3: CASSPWSGTGEKNTEAFF. In nucleotides, the CDR3 is TGTGCCAGCAGCCCGTGGTCCGGGACAGGAGAAAAGAACACTGAAGCTTTCTTT.

This chain joins TRBV7-6 and TRBJ1-3, with 9 bases identical to TRBD1. The junction had 6 bases not matched to a gene; V was cut back by 5 bases and J by 4 bases. The germline V gene encodes CDR1 SGHVS and CDR2 FNYEAQ. This CDR3 region has 15 residues. The CDR3 region is CASSRGQGRGNTIYF. The DNA for the CDR3 is TGTGCCAGCAGCCGAGGACAGGGGAGGGGAAACACCATATATTTT.

The rearrangement uses TRBV6-1 and TRBJ1-5; a weak D match, TRBD1 (5 bases). The CDR3 is 14 residues long. Deletions cut 0 bases from V and 7 bases from J, with 10 bases between. The germline gives CDR1 MNHNS, CDR2 SASEGT. The CDR3 protein is CASSEARGWQPQHF. The DNA of the CDR3 is TGTGCCAGCAGTGAAGCAAGGGGTTGGCAGCCCCAGCATTTT.

The chain uses TRBV7-9 and TRBJ2-3; 7 bases map to TRBD2. J gave up 2 bases and V 1 base, and 3 bases lay outside the gene matches. The CDR3 is made up of 15 amino acids. The germline gives CDR1 SEHNR, CDR2 FQNEAQ (reference sequence). The CDR3 spells CASSLGLAATDTQYF. CDR3 sequence (DNA): TGTGCCAGCAGCTTAGGGCTAGCGGCCACAGATACGCAGTATTTT.

DNA of the CDR3: TGTGCCAGCAGCCACAATAAACAGGGTTGGGGCTACACCTTC. It specifies CASSHNKQGWGYTF. This rearrangement joins TRBV9 to TRBJ1-2, with a weak D call TRBD1 (6 bases). V lost 4 bases to trimming and J lost 8 bases, with 18 bases between them. CDR3 length equals 14 residues. CDR1 and CDR2 (germline): SGDLS, YYNGEE.